This TCR beta chain was sequenced during a study of CD8+CD57+ T cells in acquired aplastic anemia. It was genomic DNA that served as the template for profiling TCR beta VDJ and CDR3. A single record per CDR3 protein comes from TCRdb applying MiXCR to the reads. The sample yields approximately 150,000 distinct CDR3 sequences, 70% to 80% seen once. All sequencing subjects had displayed CD8+CD57+ cell expansion on flow cytometry. As a group, the patients uniformly had severe acquired aplastic anemia. Untreated patients provided the blood samples, with no therapy given before sampling. Findings and caveats of the study: There were 25 to 30 CD8+ CDR3 sequences that occurred in both patients and controls.

V gave up 7 bases and J gave up 2 bases; unmatched junction bases: 2. The CDR3 consists of 13 residues. The V gene's germline CDR1 is ENHRY and CDR2 SYGVKD. The sample holds a few counts of this clonotype. Its antigen is not identified. Sequencing was done on a sample of sorted CD4+, CD8+, or CD8+CD57+ T cells (not recorded which) from PBMCs. The sequence came from a human donor with aplastic anemia. This chain links TRBV10-3 with TRBJ2-7; 10 bases line up with TRBD2. CDR3 sequence: CAITLAGPYEQYF. CDR3 nucleotides: TGTGCCATCACACTAGCGGGGCCCTACGAGCAGTACTTC.